One TCR beta chain is described in this entry. Its antigen remains unidentified. This sample is part of a study of regulatory dendritic cells for organ transplantation. Broader study findings: Memory CD8+ clonal expansion seemed more limited with regulatory than mature dendritic cells. Naive T cells showed high diversity, memory cells less, memory CD8+ least. The authors noted considerable between-person heterogeneity in alloreactive memory CD8+ cells.

This CDR3 spans 13 amino acids. The V gene's germline CDR1 is SQVTM and CDR2 ANQGSEA. V was pared by 6 bases and J by 5 bases, with 8 bases of the junction left unmatched. CD4+ or CD8+ T cells were sorted as naive CD45RA+ or memory CD45RO+. Some clones are missing from TCRdb's copy, which holds only in-frame ones; the method was immunoSEQ multiplex PCR. The table records almost 30,000 clones, roughly 85% of them present only once. This receptor was obtained from a human donor in good health. The sequencing sample was made of memory CD4+ T cells from blood. As for subset: CD45RO+ memory T cells. The V gene is TRBV29-1, the J gene TRBJ2-5; 8 nucleotides match TRBD1. The chain's CDR3 is CSVQGAMGETQYF. DNA for the CDR3: TGCAGCGTGCAGGGGGCGATGGGGGAGACCCAGTACTTC.